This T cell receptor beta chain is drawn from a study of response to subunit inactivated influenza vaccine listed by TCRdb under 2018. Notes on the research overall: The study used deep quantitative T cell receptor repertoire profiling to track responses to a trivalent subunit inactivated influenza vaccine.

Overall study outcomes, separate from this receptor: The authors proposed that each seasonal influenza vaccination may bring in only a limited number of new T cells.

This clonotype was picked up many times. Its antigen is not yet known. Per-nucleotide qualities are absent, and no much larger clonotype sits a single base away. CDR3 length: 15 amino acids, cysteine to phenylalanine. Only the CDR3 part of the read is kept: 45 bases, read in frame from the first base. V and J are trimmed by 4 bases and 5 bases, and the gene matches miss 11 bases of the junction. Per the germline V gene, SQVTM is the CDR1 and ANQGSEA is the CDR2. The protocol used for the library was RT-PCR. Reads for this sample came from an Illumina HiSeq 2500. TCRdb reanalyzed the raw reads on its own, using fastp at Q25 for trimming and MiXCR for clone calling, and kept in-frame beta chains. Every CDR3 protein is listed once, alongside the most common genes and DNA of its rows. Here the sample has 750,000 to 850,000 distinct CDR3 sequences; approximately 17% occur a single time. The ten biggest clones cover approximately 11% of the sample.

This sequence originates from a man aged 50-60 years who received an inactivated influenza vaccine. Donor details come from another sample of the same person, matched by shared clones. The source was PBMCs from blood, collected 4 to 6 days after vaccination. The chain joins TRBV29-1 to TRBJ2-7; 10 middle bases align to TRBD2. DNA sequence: TGCAGCGTTGGAAAAGCGGGAGGGACGAACAACGAGCAGTACTTC. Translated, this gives CSVGKAGGTNNEQYF.